This T cell receptor beta chain appears in the sequencing data of a study of radiation and T cells in renal cell carcinoma. Time point given: blood 2 weeks post-SBRT. Treatment given: 15 Gy SBRT to primary tumor, nephrectomy 4 weeks later. Blood was sampled at baseline, 2 weeks and 4 weeks after SBRT. The patient's renal cell carcinoma had clear cell pathology. Libraries were prepared by immunoSEQ multiplex PCR; TCRdb keeps only in-frame clonotypes and omits some of them. The table includes 160,000 or so clones, 87% detected once. The CDR3 contains 16 residues. Germline trimming cut 5 bases from V and 3 bases from J; bases unmatched to any gene: 12. Germline assignment: CDR1 SQVTM and CDR2 ANQGSEA. Study results and caveats: In blood, top tumor clones expanded by 2 weeks, shrinking by 4. No pretreatment tumor biopsies were available for baseline clonotypes.

Concerning this clone itself: Its antigen is not identified.

The V gene is TRBV29-1, the J gene TRBJ2-1; TRBD2 aligns across 8 bases. The sample consisted of blood, taken from a patient whose treatment included radiotherapy and nephrectomy. The clonotype comes from a woman aged 50 to 60 with renal cell carcinoma. CDR3 coding DNA: TGCAGCGTTATTCTAGCGGGCCTATCCGGCTACAATGAGCAGTTCTTC. Its protein product is CSVILAGLSGYNEQFF.